What follows are 20 T cell receptor beta chains derived from one specimen sequenced in a study of T cells after yellow fever vaccination (dated by TCRdb to the late 2010s). The protocol used for the library was 5' RACE. The listed sequencing device is Illumina NovaSeq 6000. The public reads were quality trimmed at Q25 with fastp and then assembled into clones with MiXCR by TCRdb, keeping productive beta chains. A single entry per CDR3 protein holds the most common genes and DNA from its merged rows. The sample contains a few hundred thousand distinct CDR3 sequences, around 5.2% of them found a single time. The ten top clones hold more than 3% of the sample. The treatment or condition label of this sample denotes: live attenuated yellow fever vaccine strain. Sequencing was performed on CD4+ T cells sorted from PBMCs, taken on the day of the yellow fever booster vaccination. These receptors originate from a man aged 18-30 years who received the YFV17D yellow fever vaccine.

This clonotype was picked up a small number of times. V usage is TRBV24-1 and J usage is TRBJ1-2; D unresolved. CDR1 KGHDR and CDR2 SFDVKD come from the germline V gene. There are 15 residues in the CDR3. V shed 4 bases and J shed 5 bases, with 16 bases lying between them. This CDR3 reads CATSDGPGMGYGYTF. The CDR3 nucleotides are TGTGCCACCAGTGACGGTCCAGGAATGGGATATGGCTACACCTTC.

This clonotype was observed at least ten times. The chain couples TRBV12-3 or TRBV12-4 to TRBJ1-1; no reliable D call. V was trimmed by 0 bases and J by 4 bases, leaving 12 bases between them. The CDR3 extends over 15 amino acids. CDR3 nucleotide sequence: TGTGCCAGCAGTTTAGCTGGTGGGAGCAGCACTGAAGCTTTCTTT. As protein: CASSLAGGSSTEAFF.

In its sample, this clonotype was seen many times. This rearrangement joins TRBV4-3 to TRBJ1-1, with TRBD1 matching 10 bases. The CDR3 is 14 amino acids. Per germline, CDR1 LGHNA and CDR2 YSLEER. V lost 2 bases, J lost 4 bases, and 1 base stayed unmatched. For the CDR3, the DNA is TGCGCCAGCAGCCAACGGGACAGGGGCACTGAAGCTTTCTTT. Residues: CASSQRDRGTEAFF.

The chain recombines TRBV4-1 with TRBJ1-6, with a tentative D call TRBD1 (6 bases). Per germline, CDR1 MGHRA and CDR2 YSYEKL. V dropped 0 bases and J dropped 7 bases, with 10 bases sitting between them. The CDR3 has 15 amino acids. CDR3 amino acids: CASSQEGAENSPLHF. The CDR3 DNA is TGCGCCAGCAGCCAAGAGGGGGCCGAGAATTCACCCCTCCACTTT.

The CDR3, as DNA: TGTGCCAGCACCCGGGAGGGGGAAGCCTACGAGCAGTACTTC. Amino acid sequence: CASTREGEAYEQYF. The chain carries TRBV9 and TRBJ2-7, with 8 bases fitting TRBD2. Germline V gene lookup returns CDR1 SGDLS and CDR2 YYNGEE. Unmatched junction bases numbered 7, after V lost 6 bases and J lost 2 bases. The CDR3 has 14 amino acids.

This clonotype was recorded a few times. The V gene is TRBV10-3, the J gene TRBJ1-5, with D perhaps TRBD1 (6 bases). Trimming pared 0 bases from V and 2 bases from J, leaving 11 bases between. Germline CDR1 ENHRY, CDR2 SYGVKD. This CDR3 is 16 amino acids long. As DNA, the CDR3 is TGTGCCATCAGTGAGTCCGGCAGGGGTGGCAATCAGCCCCAGCATTTT. This codes for CAISESGRGGNQPQHF.

This clonotype was observed a handful of times. V is TRBV4-1 and J is TRBJ2-5; 7 bases match TRBD1. This CDR3 has 17 residues. Looked up from germline, CDR1 is MGHRA and CDR2 is YSYEKL. Trimming cost V 4 bases and J 2 bases; bases outside gene matches: 13. The CDR3 protein is CASSRRHLDRKQETQYF. CDR3 DNA sequence: TGCGCCAGCAGCCGCCGCCATCTGGACAGGAAGCAAGAGACCCAGTACTTC.

This clonotype occurred a few times. V and J are TRBV3-1 and TRBJ1-1; the D is unclear. The CDR3 runs 15 residues. Germline V gives CDR1 LGHDT, CDR2 YNNKEL (reference sequence). Trimming took off 4 bases at V and 5 bases at J, with 17 bases between the two ends. The CDR3 region has the DNA TGTGCCAGCAGCCCGCTCCGGGAGTGGAGGACTGAAGCTTTCTTT. Its translation: CASSPLREWRTEAFF.

The rearrangement links TRBV20-1 to TRBJ1-2, with no clear D. The V gene lost 3 bases and the J gene lost 4 bases, with 6 bases spanning the gap. Germline V gene data show CDR1 as DFQATT and CDR2 as SNEGSKA (reference sequence). The CDR3 is 11 amino acids. CDR3 sequence (DNA): TGCAGTGCTAGTGCCGTCTATGGCTACACCTTC. Translating it yields CSASAVYGYTF.

This clonotype has a handful of counts. The rearrangement joins TRBV6-5 to TRBJ1-1; D is uncertain. There are 14 residues in the CDR3. Per the germline V gene, CDR1 is MNHEY and CDR2 is SVGAGI. The V end was cut by 2 bases, the J end by 4 bases, with 11 bases between. The CDR3 loop is CASSYANSGTEAFF. Here the CDR3 DNA reads TGTGCCAGCAGTTACGCAAACTCGGGCACTGAAGCTTTCTTT.

This clonotype was counted ten times or more. The chain employs TRBV20-1 and TRBJ2-1; TRBD2 is a possible D gene (7 bases). Germline V lookup: CDR1 DFQATT, CDR2 SNEGSKA (reference sequence). Trimming cost V 2 bases and J 0 bases, with 14 bases left between them. There are 16 residues in the CDR3. The CDR3 is CSARLGGGSSYNEQFF. The CDR3 coding sequence is TGCAGTGCTAGATTAGGGGGGGGAAGCTCCTACAATGAGCAGTTCTTC.

This clonotype was seen repeatedly, ten times or more. The V call is TRBV20-1, the J call TRBJ2-7; TRBD2 aligns across 7 bases. J gave up 7 bases and V 7 bases, and 7 bases lay outside the gene matches. CDR3 size: 11 residues. CDR1 is DFQATT, CDR2 SNEGSKA, per germline (reference sequence). The CDR3 spells CSGGLGGEQYF. In nucleotides, the CDR3 is TGCAGTGGTGGACTAGGCGGGGAGCAGTACTTC.

This sequence joins TRBV6-2 or TRBV6-3 and TRBJ2-3; D remains ambiguous. V lost 7 bases to trimming and J lost 4 bases, with 18 bases between them. The germline V gene encodes CDR1 MNHEY and CDR2 SVGEGT. CDR3 size: 15 residues. CDR3 loop: CASTSANSGPDTQYF. The CDR3, as DNA: TGTGCCAGCACCTCTGCGAATTCGGGCCCAGATACGCAGTATTTT.

This clonotype was seen ten or more times. J is TRBJ1-1 and V is TRBV7-2, with D possibly being TRBD1 (5 bases). This CDR3 comprises 12 residues. CDR1 is SGHTA, CDR2 FQGNSA, per germline. V lost 5 bases, J lost 5 bases, and 9 bases lay in between. Written as DNA, the CDR3 is TGTGCCAGCAGCCGCCGGGGGACTGAAGCTTTCTTT. Its protein product is CASSRRGTEAFF.

The chain combines TRBV9 with TRBJ2-7; TRBD1 or TRBD2 may be the D gene (5 bases each). CDR1 is SGDLS, CDR2 YYNGEE, per germline. The CDR3 consists of 13 residues. Trimming removed 0 bases from V and 5 bases from J, with 9 bases in between. This chain's CDR3 is CASSVGPGHEQYF. CDR3 nucleotides: TGTGCCAGCAGCGTAGGACCGGGGCACGAGCAGTACTTC.

Only a few counts were recorded for this clonotype. The rearrangement uses TRBV7-9 and TRBJ2-7, with 10 bases fitting TRBD1. CDR1 SEHNR and CDR2 FQNEAQ come from the germline V gene (reference sequence). This CDR3 region has 14 residues. V gave up 5 bases and J gave up 2 bases; unmatched junction bases: 3. In DNA form, the CDR3 reads TGTGCCAGCAGCAAGACAGGGGGCCCCTACGAGCAGTACGTC. Its protein is CASSKTGGPYEQYV.

This clonotype showed up many times. The gene calls are TRBV4-1 and TRBJ1-5; no reliable D call. Germline CDR1 is MGHRA and CDR2 is YSYEKL. V was shortened by 6 bases and J by 2 bases, with 17 bases between the two germline ends. The CDR3 is made up of 16 amino acids. DNA for the CDR3: TGCGCCAGCAGTTTGCGCTCCAAGTCGGGCAATCAGCCCCAGCATTTT. As protein: CASSLRSKSGNQPQHF.

The chain is built from TRBV5-6 and TRBJ1-2; weak D call: TRBD1 (5 bases). CDR1 and CDR2 (germline): SGHDT, YYEEEE. The ends were cut back, 0 bases at V and 4 bases at J, with 13 bases in the middle. The CDR3 contains 15 residues. The CDR3 nucleotides read TGTGCCAGCAGCTTGGGTCCGGGGGTTTCCTATGGCTACACCTTC. Its translation is CASSLGPGVSYGYTF.

There are many counts of this clonotype. The rearrangement links TRBV5-1 to TRBJ1-6, with 9 bases aligning to TRBD1. CDR3 length equals 14 residues. The germline gives CDR1 SGHRS, CDR2 YFSETQ. V lost 3 bases, J lost 6 bases, and 1 base stayed unmatched. The CDR3 DNA reads as TGCGCCAGCAGCTCGGGACAGGGTAATTCACCCCTCCACTTT. Its protein is CASSSGQGNSPLHF.

This clonotype was recorded a few times. This rearrangement joins TRBV10-3 to TRBJ1-6, with 7 nucleotides matching TRBD1. Unmatched junction bases numbered 11, after V lost 10 bases and J lost 8 bases. The CDR3 spans 14 residues. Germline V gives CDR1 ENHRY, CDR2 SYGVKD. The chain's CDR3 is CATAITGADSPLHF. As DNA, the CDR3 is TGTGCCACCGCCATTACAGGGGCGGATTCACCCCTCCACTTT.